A single sample is the source of the 18 T cell receptor beta chains below, sequenced in a study of blood T cells in healthy people across ages. Sample-barcoded 5' priming and a J-beta primer mix drove a second PCR of roughly 6 to 12 cycles. In TCRdb, the 5' RACE reads were re-called with MiXCR into one record per CDR3 protein. The sample yields hundreds of thousands of distinct CDR3 sequences, under 65% seen once. The specimen sequenced was blood. The receptor set was obtained from a man aged 55-75 years in good health.

V usage is TRBV7-9 and J usage is TRBJ2-6; no firm D call. CDR3 length: 16 residues. Germline V gives CDR1 SEHNR, CDR2 FQNEAQ (reference sequence). V lost 0 bases and J 4 bases, leaving 10 bases between the germline ends. The CDR3 sequence: CASSLAPGFGANVLTF. The CDR3 bases are TGTGCCAGCAGCTTAGCACCCGGGTTCGGGGCCAACGTCCTGACTTTC.

This clonotype appeared many times. This sequence joins TRBV7-9 and TRBJ2-5; the D gene is possibly TRBD2 (5 bases). This CDR3 has 16 residues. CDR1 is SEHNR, CDR2 FQNEAQ, per germline (reference sequence). Trimming shortened V by 5 bases and J by 10 bases, and 26 bases separated the two germline ends. The CDR3 loop reads CASSQPPGRPSGDQYF. The CDR3 DNA sequence: TGTGCCAGCAGCCAGCCACCAGGACGCCCCTCCGGGGACCAGTACTTC.

This clonotype was seen a handful of times. The V call is TRBV15, the J call TRBJ2-7, with 7 bases that match TRBD2. V trimming: 0 bases; J trimming: 0 bases; junction bases outside the gene matches: 8. Germline assignment: CDR1 LNHNV and CDR2 YYDKDF (reference sequence). CDR3 length equals 17 residues. CDR3 in DNA: TGTGCCACCAGCAGAGATACGGGGGGTGCTAGCTCCTACGAGCAGTACTTC. Residues: CATSRDTGGASSYEQYF.

Of note for this clonotype: A read error is possible here, since a much larger clone lies one base away. J is TRBJ2-7 and V is TRBV7-9; 7 bases fit TRBD2. The DNA matches TRBJ2-5 better at its end, which makes the J call doubtful. The CDR3 loop spans 14 amino acids. Germline V gene data show CDR1 as SEHNR and CDR2 as FQNEAQ (reference sequence). Written as DNA, the CDR3 is TGTGCCAGCAGCTCCCGGGCTAGCGGAGAGACCCAGTACTTC. Translated: CASSSRASGETQYF.

This clonotype was observed a few times. The chain employs TRBV28 and TRBJ1-2; possible D gene TRBD1, 6 bases. The germline gives CDR1 MDHEN, CDR2 SYDVKM. The V and J ends lost 6 bases and 8 bases respectively, with 10 bases between them. This CDR3 region has 11 residues. CDR3 region: CASSSGVGYTF. CDR3 sequence (DNA): TGTGCCAGCAGCTCAGGGGTCGGCTACACCTTC.

In the case of this clonotype: This may be a read error: a much more frequent sequence differs by one nucleotide. The chain employs TRBV20-1 and TRBJ2-1, with 10 bases aligning to TRBD2. V lost 3 bases to trimming and J lost 6 bases; unmatched junction nucleotides: 14. Germline V lookup: CDR1 DFQATT, CDR2 SNEGSKA (reference sequence). The CDR3 runs 17 residues. DNA for the CDR3: TGCAGTGCTAGCACCCCGAGCGGGGGGGCCCACTCCAATGAGCAGTTCTTC. This encodes CSASTPSGGAHSNEQFF.

This clonotype has at least ten counts. The junction departs from germline at one end; a sequencing error may be responsible. The CDR3 is CASSPGNSGANVLTF. CDR3 sequence (DNA): TGTGCCAGCTCACCAGGGAACTCTGGGGCCAACGTCCTGACTTTC. V and J are TRBV5-1 and TRBJ2-6; TRBD1 is a possible D gene (5 bases). Germline-derived CDR1 and CDR2 are SGHRS and YFSETQ. The CDR3 length is 15 residues.

This clonotype was picked up a small number of times. This chain links TRBV28 with TRBJ1-1; D gene unclear. This CDR3 spans 11 amino acids. The V and J ends lost 5 bases and 7 bases respectively, with 8 bases between them. Germline V gives CDR1 MDHEN, CDR2 SYDVKM. CDR3 bases: TGTGCCAGCAGTCTTGTGGGTGAAGCTTTCTTT. As protein: CASSLVGEAFF.

A remark on this clonotype: An end of the junction does not agree with germline; a read error may underlie this. This rearrangement joins TRBV20-1 to TRBJ1-6; possible D gene TRBD1, 6 bases. This CDR3 has 15 amino acids. The V gene's germline CDR1 is DFQATT and CDR2 SNEGSKA (reference sequence). This chain's CDR3 is CSARDSRRGHSPPHF. The CDR3 DNA reads as TGCAGTGCTAGAGATAGCCGGCGGGGGCATTCACCCCCCCACTTT.

J is TRBJ2-5 and V is TRBV9, with D possibly being TRBD1 (6 bases). The V end was cut by 4 bases, the J end by 0 bases, with 10 bases between. Germline-derived CDR1 and CDR2 are SGDLS and YYNGEE. The length of the CDR3 is 14 residues. The CDR3, as DNA: TGTGCCAGCAGCCCGGGACACCACCAAGAGACCCAGTACTTC. Residues: CASSPGHHQETQYF.

This chain joins TRBV25-1 and TRBJ2-5; D is uncertain. The V gene's germline CDR1 is MGHDK and CDR2 SYGVNS. The length of the CDR3 is 16 residues. Trimming took off 1 base at V and 0 bases at J, with 12 bases between the two ends. CDR3 loop: CASSESQTLYQETQYF. CDR3 DNA: TGTGCCAGCAGTGAATCACAAACCTTGTACCAAGAGACCCAGTACTTC.

This clonotype was seen only a few times. The gene calls are TRBV29-1 and TRBJ1-1; perhaps TRBD1 as D (5 bases). CDR1 is SQVTM, CDR2 ANQGSEA, per germline. The CDR3 has 14 residues. Trimming removed 4 bases at V and 1 base at J, with 13 bases between. The CDR3 bases are TGCAGCGTTGGGGCAGGGTCCCCGAACACTGAAGCTTTCTTT. Translating gives CSVGAGSPNTEAFF.

With regard to this clonotype: At one end the junction does not follow the germline gene, possibly because of a read error. V is TRBV20-1 and J is TRBJ2-4; 9 bases agree with TRBD1. The CDR3 spans 15 residues. Germline CDR1 is DFQATT and CDR2 is SNEGSKA (reference sequence). CDR3 DNA sequence: TGCAGTGCTCACCGGGACAGGGCGTCCAAAGACATTCAGTACTTC. This encodes CSAHRDRASKDIQYF.

This clonotype occurred a few times. The V and J genes are TRBV4-1 and TRBJ2-4; 10 bases map to TRBD2. Germline CDR1 reads MGHRA; CDR2 reads YSYEKL. This CDR3 spans 17 amino acids. Trimming cost V 2 bases and J 3 bases; bases outside gene matches: 7. The CDR3 DNA sequence: TGCGCCAGCAGCCAACCTAGCGGGGGAGGGGGCAAAAACATTCAGTACTTC. Translating gives CASSQPSGGGGKNIQYF.

The genes are TRBV10-3 and TRBJ2-5, with D tentatively TRBD1 or TRBD2 (7 bases each). CDR1 and CDR2 from the germline V gene are ENHRY and SYGVKD. Trimming shortened V by 7 bases and J by 0 bases, and 12 bases separated the two germline ends. The CDR3 spans 14 residues. The CDR3 nucleotides read TGTGCCATCAAACAGGGGAGGGACCAAGAGACCCAGTACTTC. Its protein product is CAIKQGRDQETQYF.

V is TRBV20-1 and J is TRBJ2-3, with D tentatively TRBD1 (6 bases). Trimming removed 3 bases at V and 1 base at J, with 17 bases between. Germline CDR1 and CDR2: DFQATT and SNEGSKA (reference sequence). The CDR3 is made up of 16 amino acids. For the CDR3, the DNA is TGCAGTGCTAGGCCCAGGACAGCCAGTGGCACAGATACGCAGTATTTT. This translates into CSARPRTASGTDTQYF.

The chain links TRBV5-1 to TRBJ1-5; the D gene could be TRBD1 or TRBD2 (5 bases each). The J call could be wrong; TRBJ2-3 is a better fit for the DNA end. The CDR3 covers 15 residues. Germline V gives CDR1 SGHRS, CDR2 YFSETQ. The DNA of the CDR3 is TGCGCCAGCAGCCCGGGACCGTTGAGTAATCAGCCCCAGTATTTT. Protein sequence: CASSPGPLSNQPQYF.

This clonotype was detected once. The rearrangement uses TRBV4-2 and TRBJ2-2, with D perhaps being TRBD1 or TRBD2 (7 bases each). CDR1 and CDR2 from the germline V gene are LGHNA and YNFKEQ. Deletions cut 6 bases from V and 0 bases from J, with 14 bases between. This CDR3 contains 16 residues. The CDR3 DNA follows: TGTGCCAGCAGACTCCAGGGGGGGACGAACACCGGGGAGCTGTTTTTT. Encoded protein: CASRLQGGTNTGELFF.